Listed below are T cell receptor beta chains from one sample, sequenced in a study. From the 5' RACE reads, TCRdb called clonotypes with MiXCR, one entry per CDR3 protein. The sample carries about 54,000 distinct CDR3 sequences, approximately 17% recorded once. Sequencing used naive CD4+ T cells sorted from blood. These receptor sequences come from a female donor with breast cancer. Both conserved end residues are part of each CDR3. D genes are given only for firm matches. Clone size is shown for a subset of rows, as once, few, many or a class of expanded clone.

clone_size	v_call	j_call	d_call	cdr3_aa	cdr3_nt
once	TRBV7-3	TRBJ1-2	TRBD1	CASSLDGTANTNGYTF	TGTGCCAGCAGCTTAGATGGGACAGCTAATACAAATGGCTACACCTTC
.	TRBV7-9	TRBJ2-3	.	CASSLGYGGTDTQYF	TGTGCCAGCAGCTTAGGATATGGCGGCACAGATACGCAGTATTTT
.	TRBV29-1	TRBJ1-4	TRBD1	CGVGQPERLFF	TGCGGCGTGGGACAGCCCGAAAGACTGTTTTTT
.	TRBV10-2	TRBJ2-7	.	CASLGGARDEQYF	TGCGCCAGCCTGGGGGGAGCGAGAGACGAGCAGTACTTC
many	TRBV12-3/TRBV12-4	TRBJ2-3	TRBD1	CASSFGDRGPDTQYF	TGTGCCAGCAGTTTCGGGGACAGGGGTCCAGATACGCAGTATTTT
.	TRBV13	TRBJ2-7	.	CACTPSSGPDEQYF	TGTGCCTGCACCCCCTCGTCTGGGCCGGACGAGCAGTACTTC
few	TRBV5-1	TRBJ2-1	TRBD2	CASSLFFGTSGNEQFF	TGCGCCAGCAGCTTGTTCTTCGGGACTAGCGGCAATGAGCAGTTCTTC
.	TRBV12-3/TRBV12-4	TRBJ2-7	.	CASRSQGGSYEQYF	TGTGCCAGCAGAAGCCAGGGGGGAAGCTACGAGCAGTACTTC
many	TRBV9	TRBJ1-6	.	CASSVDPDNSPLHF	TGTGCCAGCAGCGTAGATCCAGATAATTCACCCCTCCACTTT
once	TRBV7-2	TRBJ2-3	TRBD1	CASSRGPGTDTRYF	TGTGCCAGCAGCCGAGGTCCGGGGACAGATACGCGGTATTTT
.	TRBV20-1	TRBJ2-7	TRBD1	CSARPLGRQGSVGEQYF	TGCAGTGCTAGACCTCTGGGCCGACAGGGGTCCGTTGGCGAGCAGTACTTC
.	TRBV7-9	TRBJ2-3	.	CARSTIVDTQYF	TGCGCCCGCAGCACTATCGTGGATACGCAGTATTTT
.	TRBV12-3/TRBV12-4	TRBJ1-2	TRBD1	CASTRSITGEGGYTF	TGTGCCAGCACTCGCTCCATCACAGGGGAGGGTGGCTACACCTTC
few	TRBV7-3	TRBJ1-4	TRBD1	CASSPGTGEKLFF	TGTGCCAGCAGCCCGGGGACAGGGGAAAAACTGTTTTTT
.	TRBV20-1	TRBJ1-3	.	CSARYYAENTIYF	TGCAGTGCTAGATATTACGCTGAAAACACCATATATTTT
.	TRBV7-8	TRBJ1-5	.	CASSHYRVQPQHF	TGTGCCAGCAGCCACTACAGGGTGCAGCCCCAGCATTTT
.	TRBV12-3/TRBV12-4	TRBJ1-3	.	CASSENSGNTIYF	TGTGCCAGCAGTGAAAACTCTGGAAACACCATATATTTT
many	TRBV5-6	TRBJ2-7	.	CASSFLDRPYEQYF	TGTGCCAGCAGCTTCTTAGACAGGCCCTACGAGCAGTACTTC
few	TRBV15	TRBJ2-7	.	CATSRDVGTAYEQYF	TGTGCCACCAGCAGAGATGTTGGCACTGCCTACGAGCAGTACTTC
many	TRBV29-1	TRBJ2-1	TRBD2	CSVELDGRAIANEQFF	TGCAGCGTTGAACTCGACGGGAGGGCCATTGCCAATGAGCAGTTCTTC
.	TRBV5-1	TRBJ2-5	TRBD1	CASSPMGQTQETQYF	TGCGCCAGCAGCCCGATGGGACAGACCCAAGAGACCCAGTACTTC
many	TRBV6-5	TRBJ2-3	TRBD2	CASSYSGGRSTDTQYF	TGTGCCAGCAGTTACTCAGGCGGGAGGTCCACAGATACGCAGTATTTT
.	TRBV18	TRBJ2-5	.	CASSPPMDGQETQYF	TGTGCCAGCTCACCACCGATGGACGGGCAAGAGACCCAGTACTTC
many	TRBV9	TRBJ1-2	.	CASSVGIEDYGYTF	TGTGCCAGCAGCGTAGGCATTGAGGACTATGGCTACACCTTC
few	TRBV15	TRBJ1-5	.	CATSENIVSNQPQHF	TGTGCCACCAGCGAAAATATAGTTAGCAATCAGCCCCAGCATTTT
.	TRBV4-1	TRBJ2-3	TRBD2	CASSHPKPGLAGVRGITDTQYF	TGCGCCAGCAGCCATCCCAAACCGGGACTAGCGGGAGTACGAGGGATCACAGATACGCAGTATTTT
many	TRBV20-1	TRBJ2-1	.	CSAWTPLKQFF	TGCAGTGCCTGGACTCCGTTAAAGCAGTTCTTC
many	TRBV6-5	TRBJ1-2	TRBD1	CASSLNGQGAGGYTF	TGTGCCAGCAGCCTAAACGGACAGGGGGCAGGTGGCTACACCTTC
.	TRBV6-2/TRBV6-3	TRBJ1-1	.	CASRPTTGHMANEAFF	TGTGCCAGCAGACCTACTACGGGACACATGGCGAATGAAGCTTTCTTT
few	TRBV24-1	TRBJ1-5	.	CATSDSGQPQHF	TGTGCCACCAGTGACTCGGGGCAGCCCCAGCATTTT
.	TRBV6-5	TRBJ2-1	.	CANSYSYTTGHYNEQCF	TGTGCCAACAGTTACTCCTACACGACAGGACACTACAATGAGCAGTGCTTC
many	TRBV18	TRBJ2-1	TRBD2	CASSPPLAGNYNEQFF	TGTGCCAGCTCACCACCCCTAGCGGGAAACTACAATGAGCAGTTCTTC
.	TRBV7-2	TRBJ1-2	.	CASSLLDGYTF	TGTGCCAGCAGCTTATTGGATGGCTACACCTTC
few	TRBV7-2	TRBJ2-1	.	CASSSGTGSSYNEQFF	TGTGCCAGCAGCTCAGGGACTGGAAGCTCCTACAATGAGCAGTTCTTC
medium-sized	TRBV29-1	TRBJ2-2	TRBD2	CSVEDSGGRNTGELFF	TGCAGCGTTGAAGATTCAGGCGGGAGGAACACCGGGGAGCTGTTTTTT